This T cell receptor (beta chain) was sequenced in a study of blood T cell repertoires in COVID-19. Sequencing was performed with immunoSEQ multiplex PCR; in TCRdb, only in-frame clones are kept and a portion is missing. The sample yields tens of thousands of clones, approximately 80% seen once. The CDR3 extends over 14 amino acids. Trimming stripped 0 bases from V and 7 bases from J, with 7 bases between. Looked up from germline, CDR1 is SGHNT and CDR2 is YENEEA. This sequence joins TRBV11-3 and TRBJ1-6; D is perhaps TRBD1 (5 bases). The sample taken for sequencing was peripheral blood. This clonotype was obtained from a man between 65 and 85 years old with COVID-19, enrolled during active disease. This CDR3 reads CASSLEGVNSPLHF. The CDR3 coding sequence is TGTGCCAGCAGCTTAGAAGGGGTAAATTCACCCCTCCACTTT.